This T cell receptor beta chain derives from a study of blood T cell repertoires in COVID-19. Across the whole study: Sites in the United States, Italy and Spain provided acute and convalescent COVID-19 samples. The cDNA or gDNA used as material had been derived from T cells, B-cell-depleted T cells, or PBMCs.

In the authors' workflow: For nucleated cells, counts were estimated from reference gene primer amplification. Profiled with immunoSEQ multiplex PCR; TCRdb holds only in-frame clones, not every one. Clone size and V and J calls were adopted from that table, with D and trimming inferred from the DNA. The sample contains approximately 170,000 clones, about four fifths of which appear only once. The specimen sequenced was peripheral blood. The receptor comes from a man aged 70 or older who had recovered from COVID-19.

CDR3 coding DNA: TGCGCCAGCAGCCAAGCCCAGCGGGAGGAGTACGAGCAGTACTTC. It codes for CASSQAQREEYEQYF. The chain has TRBV4-1 and TRBJ2-7; TRBD2 agrees at 9 bases. J was trimmed by 4 bases and V by 1 base; bases with no gene match: 5. There are 15 residues in the CDR3. Germline V lookup: CDR1 MGHRA, CDR2 YSYEKL.